A selection of T cell receptor beta chains follows, all from one sample in a study of blood T cell repertoires in COVID-19. Profiled with immunoSEQ multiplex PCR; TCRdb holds only in-frame clones, not every one. Seen here are about 180,000 clones, 80% to 90% observed once, and the top ten hold about 1.9%. Source material: peripheral blood. These receptors were obtained from a man aged 18-30 years who had recovered from COVID-19. The CDR3 runs from the conserved cysteine through the conserved F or W. D genes are given only for firm matches. The listing skips clone size in some rows; elsewhere it reads once, few, many or a size class.

TGCGCCAGCAGCTTGAGTAGCGGGAGGGGGGGCTACGAGCAGTACTTC | CASSLSSGRGGYEQYF | TRBV5-1 | - | TRBJ2-7 | 16 | TRBD2
TGCGCCAGCAACCTAGAAGGCGGAAACACCATATATTTT | CASNLEGGNTIYF | TRBV5-1 | once | TRBJ1-3 | 13 | -
TGTGCCAGCAGTTGGGGGCAGATTTCCATGAACACTGAAGCTTTCTTT | CASSWGQISMNTEAFF | TRBV27 | - | TRBJ1-1 | 16 | -
TGTGCCAGCAGCGTAGTGGGACAGGGGGATGGCTACACCTTC | CASSVVGQGDGYTF | TRBV9 | - | TRBJ1-2 | 14 | TRBD1
TGTGCCAGCAGCCGTCAGACTAGCTACAATGAGCAGTTCTTC | CASSRQTSYNEQFF | TRBV7-2 | - | TRBJ2-1 | 14 | -
TGTGCCAGCAGTTTTTACAGGGGGAATGAGCAGTTCTTC | CASSFYRGNEQFF | TRBV27 | - | TRBJ2-1 | 13 | TRBD1
TGTGCCAGTAGTCGGAGGGGCCGTTCCTACGAGCAGTACTTC | CASSRRGRSYEQYF | TRBV19 | few | TRBJ2-7 | 14 | -
TGTGCCAGCAGTTACAGCAGGGACTACGAGCAGTACTTC | CASSYSRDYEQYF | TRBV6-6 | - | TRBJ2-7 | 13 | -
TGTGCCAGCAGTCCGGACACGAATCAGCCCCAGCATTTT | CASSPDTNQPQHF | TRBV2 | few | TRBJ1-5 | 13 | -
TGTGCCTGGACCAGGACAGGGAGCTCCTACGAGCAGTACTTC | CAWTRTGSSYEQYF | TRBV30 | - | TRBJ2-7 | 14 | TRBD1
TGTGCCAGCAGCCCCGGGGGGGGAATCGGGTACAATCAGCCCCAGCATTTT | CASSPGGGIGYNQPQHF | TRBV11-2 | once | TRBJ1-5 | 17 | -
TGCAGTGCTAGTCGGGGTTCCGATGGCTACACCTTC | CSASRGSDGYTF | TRBV20-1 | - | TRBJ1-2 | 12 | -
TGTGCCAGCAGACGGACAGCAAATGAAAAACTGTTTTTT | CASRRTANEKLFF | TRBV27 | - | TRBJ1-4 | 13 | -
TGCAGCGTCACCGGGACAGGGGGCGGCTACGAGCAGTACTTC | CSVTGTGGGYEQYF | TRBV29-1 | - | TRBJ2-7 | 14 | TRBD1
TGCGCCAGCAGCTTGGCCCTAGCCTACGAGCAGTACTTC | CASSLALAYEQYF | TRBV5-1 | - | TRBJ2-7 | 13 | -
TGTGCCAGCAGTTGGGGGACAGGGCAGTCGATACGCGGCTACACCTTC | CASSWGTGQSIRGYTF | TRBV28 | - | TRBJ1-2 | 16 | TRBD1
TGCGCCAGCAGCTATAGCGGGGGTACCACAGATACGCAGTATTTT | CASSYSGGTTDTQYF | TRBV5-1 | - | TRBJ2-3 | 15 | TRBD2
TGTGCTAGTGGTCATCGGACAGGGCGGGCCCCCGGGGAGCTGTTTTTT | CASGHRTGRAPGELFF | TRBV12-5 | - | TRBJ2-2 | 16 | TRBD1
TGTGCCAGCAGCCGAGAGAGGACTGAAGCTTTCTTT | CASSRERTEAFF | TRBV6-5 | - | TRBJ1-1 | 12 | -
TGTGCCAGCAGCCATCCCGGGACTAGCGGGAGGTACGAGCAGTACTTC | CASSHPGTSGRYEQYF | TRBV3-1/TRBV3-2 | - | TRBJ2-7 | 16 | TRBD2
TGTGCCAGTAGTAGCCAGACAGGGGGCAGGGCTGAAGCTTTCTTT | CASSSQTGGRAEAFF | TRBV19 | - | TRBJ1-1 | 15 | TRBD1
TGTGCCAGCAGCACTAGTTCCTACGAGCAGTACTTC | CASSTSSYEQYF | TRBV5-4 | - | TRBJ2-7 | 12 | -
TGTGCCAGCAGGCAACAGGAGTCGTGGACTGAAGCTTTCTTT | CASRQQESWTEAFF | TRBV6-5 | - | TRBJ1-1 | 14 | -